A selection of T cell receptor beta chains follows, all from one sample in a study of beta chain features in type 1 diabetes. Clones were sequenced by immunoSEQ multiplex PCR, and TCRdb holds only the in-frame ones, with some missing. The data contain some 140,000 clones, around 9% of them singletons. Sequencing used central memory CD4+ T cells from blood. Receptors were obtained from a man aged 30-40 years with type 1 diabetes. CDR3s leave out the opening cysteine and the closing phenylalanine or tryptophan.

ASSLALAGYNEQF	TRBV7-9	TRBJ2-1	13
ASKSSYNEQF	TRBV28	TRBJ2-1	10
ASSPIRGPSYNEQF	TRBV11-2	TRBJ2-1	14
ASSLHRGLNEKLF	TRBV7-2	TRBJ1-4	13
AISELEGYEQY	TRBV10-3	TRBJ2-7	11
ASSAGDAETQY	TRBV11-2	TRBJ2-5	11
ASSLENRPGEGYT	TRBV11-2	TRBJ1-2	13
ASRDDRVQETQY	TRBV2	TRBJ2-5	12
ASSLQGTDTQY	TRBV7-8	TRBJ2-3	11
ASRGDSRYGYT	TRBV2	TRBJ1-2	11
AGGSTGELF	TRBV5-4	TRBJ2-2	9
ASSVDGDRPYGYT	TRBV9	TRBJ1-2	13
ASSLLFGGGKTYEQY	TRBV7-9	TRBJ2-7	15
ASSLVRTHTDTQY	TRBV7-9	TRBJ2-3	13
AWQGQGETQY	TRBV30	TRBJ2-5	10
ASTSGTRGGEKLF	TRBV28	TRBJ1-4	13
ASSLSSDGEQF	TRBV5-4	TRBJ2-1	11
ASNPNGGGRDEQF	TRBV28	TRBJ2-1	13
ASSSGQDLYEQY	TRBV6-5	TRBJ2-7	12
ASSLGSYEQY	TRBV11-3	TRBJ2-7	10
ASSLGGTAGNTIY	TRBV7-2	TRBJ1-3	13
ASSQDSRRAF	TRBV4-2	TRBJ1-1	10
ASSFGAGFETQY	TRBV11-2	TRBJ2-5	12
ASSPAGARSYNEQF	TRBV5-4	TRBJ2-1	14